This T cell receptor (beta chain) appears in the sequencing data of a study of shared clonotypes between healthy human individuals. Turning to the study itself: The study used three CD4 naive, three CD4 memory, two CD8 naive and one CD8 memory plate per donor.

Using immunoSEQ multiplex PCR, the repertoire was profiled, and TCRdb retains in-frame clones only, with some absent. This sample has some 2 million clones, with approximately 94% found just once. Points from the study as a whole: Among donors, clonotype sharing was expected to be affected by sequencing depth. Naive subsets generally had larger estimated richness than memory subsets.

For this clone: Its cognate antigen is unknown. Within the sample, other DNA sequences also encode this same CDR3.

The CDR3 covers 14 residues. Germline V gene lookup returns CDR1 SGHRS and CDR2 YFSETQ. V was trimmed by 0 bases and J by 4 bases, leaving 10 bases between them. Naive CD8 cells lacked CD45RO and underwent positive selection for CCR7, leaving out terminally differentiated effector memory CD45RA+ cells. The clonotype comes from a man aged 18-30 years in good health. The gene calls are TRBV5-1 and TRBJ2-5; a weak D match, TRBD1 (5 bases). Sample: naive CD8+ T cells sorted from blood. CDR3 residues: CASSLGSGSETQYF. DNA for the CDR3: TGCGCCAGCAGCTTGGGGTCAGGGTCAGAGACCCAGTACTTC.